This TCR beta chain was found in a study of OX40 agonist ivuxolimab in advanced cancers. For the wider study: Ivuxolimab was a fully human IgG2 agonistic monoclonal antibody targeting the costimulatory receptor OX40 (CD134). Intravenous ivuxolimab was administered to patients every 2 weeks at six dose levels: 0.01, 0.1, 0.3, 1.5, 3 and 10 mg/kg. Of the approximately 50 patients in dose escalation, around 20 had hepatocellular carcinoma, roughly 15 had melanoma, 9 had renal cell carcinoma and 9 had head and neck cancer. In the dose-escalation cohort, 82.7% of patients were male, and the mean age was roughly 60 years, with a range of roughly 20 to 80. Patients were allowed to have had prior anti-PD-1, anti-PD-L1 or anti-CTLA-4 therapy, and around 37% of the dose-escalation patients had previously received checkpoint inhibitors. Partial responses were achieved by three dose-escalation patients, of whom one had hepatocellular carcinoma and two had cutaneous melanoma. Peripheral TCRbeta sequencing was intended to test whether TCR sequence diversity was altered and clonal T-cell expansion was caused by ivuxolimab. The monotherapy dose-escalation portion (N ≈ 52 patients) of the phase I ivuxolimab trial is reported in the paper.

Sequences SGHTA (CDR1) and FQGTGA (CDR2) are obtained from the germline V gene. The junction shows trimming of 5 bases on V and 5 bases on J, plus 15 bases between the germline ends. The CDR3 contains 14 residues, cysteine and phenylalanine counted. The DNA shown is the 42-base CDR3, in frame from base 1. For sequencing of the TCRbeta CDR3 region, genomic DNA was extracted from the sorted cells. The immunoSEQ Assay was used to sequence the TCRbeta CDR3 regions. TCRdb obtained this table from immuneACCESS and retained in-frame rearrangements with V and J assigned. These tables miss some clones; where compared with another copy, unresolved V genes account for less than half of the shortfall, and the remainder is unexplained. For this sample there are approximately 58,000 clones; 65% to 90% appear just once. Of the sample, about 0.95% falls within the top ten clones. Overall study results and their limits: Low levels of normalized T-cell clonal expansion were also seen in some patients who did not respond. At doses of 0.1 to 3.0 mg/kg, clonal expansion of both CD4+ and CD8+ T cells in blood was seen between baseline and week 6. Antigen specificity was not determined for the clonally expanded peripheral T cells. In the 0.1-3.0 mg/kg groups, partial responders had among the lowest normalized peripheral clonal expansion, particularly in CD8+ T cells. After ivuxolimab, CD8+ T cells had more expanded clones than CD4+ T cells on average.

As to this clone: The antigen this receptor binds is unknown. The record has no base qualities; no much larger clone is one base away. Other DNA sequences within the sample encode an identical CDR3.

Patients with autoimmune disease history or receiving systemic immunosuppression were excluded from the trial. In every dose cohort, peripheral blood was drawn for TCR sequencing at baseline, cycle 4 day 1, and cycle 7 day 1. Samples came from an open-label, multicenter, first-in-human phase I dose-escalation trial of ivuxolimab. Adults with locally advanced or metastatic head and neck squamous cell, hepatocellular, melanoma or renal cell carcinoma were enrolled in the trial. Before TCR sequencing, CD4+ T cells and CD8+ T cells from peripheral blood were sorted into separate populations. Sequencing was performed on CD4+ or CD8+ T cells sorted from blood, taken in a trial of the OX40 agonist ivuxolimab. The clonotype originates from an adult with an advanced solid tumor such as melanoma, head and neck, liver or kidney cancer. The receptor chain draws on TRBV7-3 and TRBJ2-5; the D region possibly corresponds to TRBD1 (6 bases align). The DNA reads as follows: TGTGCCAGCAGCAATACAGGGACCTCCGAGACCCAGTACTTC. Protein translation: CASSNTGTSETQYF.